Each of the 9 T cell receptor beta chains below was sequenced from the same sample in a study of shared T cell receptors in the human thymus (dated by TCRdb to about 2021). The library was prepared using the immunoSEQ multiplex PCR assay. TCRdb obtained this table from immuneACCESS and retained in-frame rearrangements with V and J assigned. These tables miss some clones; where compared with another copy, unresolved V genes account for less than half of the shortfall, and the remainder is unexplained. The sample records about 380,000 clones, 85% to 95% of which are singletons. Together, the top ten hold roughly 0.021% of the sample. Sequenced material: thymocytes. These receptors all come from a human donor.

The chain carries TRBV6-1 and TRBJ2-1; a weak D match, TRBD2 (6 bases). In germline, CDR1 is MNHNS, CDR2 SASEGT. Deletions cut 7 bases from V and 3 bases from J, with 16 bases between. The CDR3 extends over 15 amino acids. DNA of the CDR3: TGTGCCAGCATAAAAAGAGGGACTGTCTACAATGAGCAGTTCTTC. Encoded protein: CASIKRGTVYNEQFF.

This clone is a singleton in its sample. The chain joins TRBV27 to TRBJ1-1, with a tentative D call TRBD1 (5 bases). The CDR3 is 12 residues long. Trimming removed 5 bases at V and 3 bases at J, with 7 bases between. Germline CDR1 reads MNHEY; CDR2 reads SMNVEV (reference sequence). CDR3: CASSPGHTEAFF. The CDR3 DNA follows: TGTGCCAGCAGTCCGGGACACACTGAAGCTTTCTTT.

The chain is built from TRBV11-3 and TRBJ2-1; no firm D call. The germline V and J ends were trimmed by 6 bases and 7 bases, with 16 bases remaining between them. The germline V gene has CDR1 SGHNT and CDR2 YENEEA. There are 14 residues in the CDR3. Written as DNA, the CDR3 is TGTGCCAGCAGTCTAGGCCCCCCTGGGAATGAGCAGTTCTTC. Amino acids: CASSLGPPGNEQFF.

V is TRBV7-9 and J is TRBJ2-7; perhaps TRBD2 as D (6 bases). This CDR3 comprises 13 residues. Germline V CDR1 and CDR2: SEHNR, FQNEAQ (reference sequence). Trimming removed 5 bases from V and 6 bases from J, with 14 bases in between. CDR3 nucleotides: TGTGCCAGCAGCCCGCGGGGTCCGGGCGAGCAGTACTTC. This sequence encodes CASSPRGPGEQYF.

This clone was seen once. The rearrangement links TRBV14 to TRBJ1-1; D gene ambiguous. The CDR3 has 13 amino acids. Germline V gene data show CDR1 as SGHDN and CDR2 as FVKESK. Trimming took 8 bases from V and 6 from J, leaving 16 bases between them. The CDR3 region is CASAPSRASEAFF. Written as DNA, the CDR3 is TGTGCCAGCGCCCCCTCCCGCGCTTCTGAAGCTTTCTTT.

This clone is a singleton in its sample. The chain uses TRBV9 and TRBJ1-4, with D possibly matching TRBD1 (5 bases). V was shortened by 3 bases and J by 8 bases, with 17 bases between the two germline ends. The CDR3 runs to 15 residues. Germline-derived CDR1 and CDR2 are SGDLS and YYNGEE. The CDR3 DNA reads as TGTGCCAGCAGCGCTTGGGGCCGCGGCAAGGAAAAACTGTTTTTT. Translating gives CASSAWGRGKEKLFF. The complete variable domain, with remaining parts taken from reference TRBV9 and TRBJ1-4, reads DSGVTQTPKHLITATGQRVTLRCSPRSGDLSVYWYQQSLDQGLQFLIQYYNGEERAKGNILERFSAQQFPDLHSELNLSSLELGDSALYFCASSAWGRGKEKLFFGSGTQLSVL.

This chain connects TRBV4-3 to TRBJ1-2; TRBD1 matches 7 bases. CDR1 LGHNA and CDR2 YSLEER come from the germline V gene. This CDR3 region has 15 residues. V lost 1 base, J lost 8 bases, and 10 bases stayed unmatched. The CDR3 sequence is CASSQAHTGTEGYTF. As DNA, the CDR3 is TGCGCCAGCAGCCAAGCCCATACAGGGACAGAGGGCTACACCTTC.

V gene TRBV5-6 combines with J gene TRBJ2-5; no clear D. The V gene lost 4 bases and the J gene lost 5 bases, with 6 bases spanning the gap. Germline CDR1 and CDR2: SGHDT and YYEEEE. The CDR3 is 11 residues long. CDR3 region: CASSIGETQYF. For the CDR3, the DNA is TGTGCCAGCAGCATAGGGGAGACCCAGTACTTC.

The rearrangement links TRBV19 to TRBJ2-1; 7 nucleotides match TRBD2. After removal of 4 bases from V and 7 bases from J, the junction contained 13 bases not matched to a gene. The CDR3 consists of 16 residues. Germline V gene data show CDR1 as LNHDA and CDR2 as SQIVND (reference sequence). The DNA of the CDR3 is TGTGCCAGTAGTACCGAGCGGGATGGCCCCGGGAATGAGCAGTTCTTC. Its translation is CASSTERDGPGNEQFF.